This TCR beta chain came from a study of shared clonotypes between healthy human individuals. This was a deep-level run. Original analysis: There were no quality scores in the junction-only immunoSEQ sequences, so filtering differed. Profiling relied on immunoSEQ multiplex PCR, and the TCRdb table lists in-frame clones only, not all of them. That table supplies the V and J calls and clone size; D and trimming were determined from the DNA. The sample has more than 2,000,000 clones, around 94% seen once. The germline CDR1 and CDR2 sequences are SGHDT and YYEEEE. The CDR3 is 15 residues long. Trimming cost V 0 bases and J 4 bases; bases outside gene matches: 3. To note about this clone: Its antigen is undetermined.

Whole-study results and caveats: The diversity represented, both genetic and in exposure history, was limited by few donors. About 5% was the fraction of naive CD4 clonotypes found shared across a handful of donors.

This receptor was obtained from a man aged 18 to 30 in good health. The sample consisted of naive CD4+ T cells sorted from blood. Subset meaning: CD45RA+ positively selected. This chain connects TRBV5-6 to TRBJ2-1, with 8 nucleotides matching TRBD2. CDR3 sequence reads: CASSLGVAGYNEQFF. Written as DNA, the CDR3 is TGTGCCAGCAGCTTGGGGGTAGCGGGATACAATGAGCAGTTCTTC. Full variable domain (remainder filled in from reference TRBV5-6 and TRBJ2-1): DAGVTQSPTHLIKTRGQQVTLRCSPKSGHDTVSWYQQALGQGPQFIFQYYEEEERQRGNFPDRFSGHQFPNYSSELNVNALLLGDSALYLCASSLGVAGYNEQFFGPGTRLTVL.